Each of the 22 T cell receptor beta chains below was sequenced from the same sample in a study of blood T cell repertoires in COVID-19. Measured with immunoSEQ multiplex PCR; TCRdb has only the in-frame clones, and not every one. The sample has around 250,000 clones; 80% to 90% are singletons. Material for sequencing was PBMCs or T cells enriched from blood (not recorded which). The receptors originated from a woman between 35 and 50 years old who had been exposed to COVID-19.

This chain uses TRBV5-5 with TRBJ1-2; D is perhaps TRBD1 (5 bases). In germline, CDR1 is SGHKS, CDR2 YYEKEE (reference sequence). Trimming stripped 0 bases from V and 7 bases from J, with 13 bases between. The CDR3 length is 14 residues. DNA of the CDR3: TGTGCCAGCAGCTTGGGCAGGGATAGGGTTGGCTACACCTTC. Protein: CASSLGRDRVGYTF.

Here the CDR3 reads CASTISGQPQHF. CDR3 sequence (DNA): TGTGCCAGTACCATCTCCGGTCAGCCCCAGCATTTT. The V gene is TRBV19, the J gene TRBJ1-5; no clear D. This CDR3 has 12 amino acids. Germline-derived CDR1 and CDR2 are LNHDA and SQIVND (reference sequence). V was trimmed by 7 bases and J by 6 bases, leaving 10 bases between them.

The J gene is TRBJ2-5, the V gene TRBV5-8; 10 bases fit TRBD2. The CDR3 has 15 amino acids. The germline V gene encodes CDR1 SGHTS and CDR2 YDEGEE. With V trimmed by 4 bases and J by 7 bases, 10 bases remained unmatched. Here the CDR3 DNA reads TGTGCCAGCAGCCTTCGTAGCGGGAGGACTGGGACCCAGTACTTC. Encoded protein: CASSLRSGRTGTQYF.

This sequence joins TRBV28 and TRBJ1-5; 7 nucleotides line up with TRBD1. CDR1 and CDR2 from the germline V gene are MDHEN and SYDVKM. This CDR3 comprises 15 residues. J lost 0 bases, V lost 5 bases, and 4 bases had no gene match. The CDR3 reads CASSPTGASNQPQHF. For the CDR3, the DNA is TGTGCCAGCAGTCCCACAGGGGCTAGCAATCAGCCCCAGCATTTT. Full variable domain (rest looked up from reference TRBV28 and TRBJ1-5): DVKVTQSSRYLVKRTGEKVFLECVQDMDHENMFWYRQDPGLGLRLIYFSYDVKMKEKGDIPEGYSVSREKKERFSLILESASTNQTSMYLCASSPTGASNQPQHFGDGTRLSIL.

The gene calls are TRBV5-8 and TRBJ1-1; D remains ambiguous. Deletions cut 1 base from V and 1 base from J, with 5 bases between. Germline V CDR1 and CDR2: SGHTS, YDEGEE. This CDR3 has 13 amino acids. For the CDR3, the DNA is TGTGCCAGCAGCTTGCAAGCGAACACTGAAGCTTTCTTT. Translation: CASSLQANTEAFF.

V is TRBV10-3 and J is TRBJ1-2; D call uncertain. Germline assignment: CDR1 ENHRY and CDR2 SYGVKD. The V gene lost 0 bases and the J gene lost 7 bases, with 12 bases spanning the gap. CDR3 size: 14 residues. CDR3 loop: CAISESVGGGGYTF. In DNA, the CDR3 is TGTGCCATCAGTGAGTCGGTCGGAGGAGGTGGCTACACCTTC.

J is TRBJ1-1 and V is TRBV19; unclear D gene. The germline gives CDR1 LNHDA, CDR2 SQIVND (reference sequence). Trimming took 3 bases from V and 6 from J, leaving 11 bases between them. The CDR3 extends over 13 amino acids. CDR3 loop: CASSIAGSAEAFF. CDR3 sequence (DNA): TGTGCCAGTAGTATTGCCGGGAGCGCTGAAGCTTTCTTT.

CDR3 DNA sequence: TGTGCCAGCACCCCAGGGGGCGCCGGCCAGCCCCAGCATTTT. Its translation: CASTPGGAGQPQHF. The J gene is TRBJ1-5, the V gene TRBV28; the match to TRBD1 covers 8 bases. V shed 7 bases and J 7 bases; nucleotides not matched to a gene: 9. This CDR3 is built from 14 residues. Germline lookup yields CDR1 MDHEN and CDR2 SYDVKM.

This clone was observed once. The chain carries TRBV24-1 and TRBJ2-5; 7 bases fit TRBD1. J gave up 7 bases and V 4 bases, and 14 bases lay outside the gene matches. The CDR3 sequence is 16 residues long. Germline V gives CDR1 KGHDR, CDR2 SFDVKD. This CDR3 reads CATSDPRQGRRGTQYF. The DNA for the CDR3 is TGTGCCACCAGTGACCCCCGACAGGGTAGGAGAGGGACCCAGTACTTC.

The chain links TRBV5-1 to TRBJ2-3; a possible D gene is TRBD2 (5 bases). This CDR3 has 14 residues. The germline CDR1 and CDR2 sequences are SGHRS and YFSETQ. Between the trimmed V and J ends, which lost 4 bases and 2 bases, there was a span of 11 bases. The CDR3 DNA is TGCGCCAGCAGCCGAAGGACTCTCACAGATACGCAGTATTTT. It encodes CASSRRTLTDTQYF.

The rearrangement joins TRBV5-4 to TRBJ2-1; TRBD1 matches 9 bases. The ends lost 4 bases at V and 8 bases at J; junction bases unmatched: 7. The CDR3 length is 14 residues. In germline, CDR1 is SGHNT, CDR2 YYREEE (reference sequence). The CDR3 region has the DNA TGTGCCAGCAGCATGGGGCGGGACAGGGATGAGCAGTTCTTC. It is translated as CASSMGRDRDEQFF.

This clone has a single count. The CDR3 loop is CASSLRQVVVGGVKNEQFF. CDR3 nucleotide sequence: TGTGCCAGCAGTTTACGCCAAGTGGTAGTCGGGGGGGTTAAAAATGAGCAGTTCTTC. The chain links TRBV27 to TRBJ2-1; 8 bases agree with TRBD2. The CDR3 extends over 19 amino acids. Unmatched junction bases numbered 19, after V lost 2 bases and J lost 7 bases. Germline CDR1 and CDR2: MNHEY and SMNVEV (reference sequence).

Note on this clone: The junction departs from germline at one end; a sequencing error may be responsible. The V call is TRBV6-2 or TRBV6-3, the J call TRBJ1-6; D not resolved. In germline, CDR1 is MNHEY, CDR2 SVGEGT. The CDR3 is 14 residues long. The DNA for the CDR3 is TGTGCCAGCAGTCCCGACTCCGAGAGAGGATTCCTGCGCTTT. Protein: CASSPDSERGFLRF.

The rearrangement uses TRBV7-9 and TRBJ2-7; weak D call: TRBD1 (7 bases). The CDR3 loop spans 16 amino acids. The germline V and J ends were trimmed by 5 bases and 1 base, with 18 bases remaining between them. The germline gives CDR1 SEHNR, CDR2 FQNEAQ (reference sequence). The CDR3 loop reads CASSSPATGTSYEQYF. The CDR3 DNA reads as TGTGCCAGCAGCAGTCCGGCGACAGGGACTTCCTACGAGCAGTACTTC.

The chain combines TRBV28 with TRBJ1-1, with 8 nucleotides matching TRBD1. The CDR3 loop spans 15 amino acids. The germline CDR1 and CDR2 sequences are MDHEN and SYDVKM. V dropped 5 bases and J dropped 8; count of bases not matched to a gene: 13. The DNA for the CDR3 is TGTGCCAGCAGTGTCAAACAGGGGGGACTACCGGAAGCTTTCTTT. Translation gives CASSVKQGGLPEAFF.

This clone was seen just once. The rearrangement links TRBV10-3 to TRBJ1-2; TRBD1 is a possible D gene (6 bases). Trimming removed 6 bases from V and 4 bases from J, with 15 bases in between. Germline lookup yields CDR1 ENHRY and CDR2 SYGVKD. This CDR3 has 14 amino acids. The CDR3 bases are TGTGCCATCAGCGAGATGCAGGGGCCCTATGGCTACACCTTC. Protein: CAISEMQGPYGYTF.

This chain joins TRBV4-3 and TRBJ2-1; D might be TRBD1 (5 bases). The CDR3 contains 17 residues. The V end was cut by 1 base, the J end by 2 bases, with 15 bases between. Germline values: CDR1 LGHNA, CDR2 YSLEER. The CDR3 here is CASSQGYRDSAYNEQFF. CDR3 sequence (DNA): TGCGCCAGCAGCCAAGGATACCGCGACAGTGCCTACAATGAGCAGTTCTTC.

The V call is TRBV18, the J call TRBJ2-7; 7 bases match TRBD2. This CDR3 has 13 amino acids. The ends lost 6 bases at V and 2 bases at J; junction bases unmatched: 4. Germline loops: CDR1 KGHSH, CDR2 LQKENI. The chain's CDR3 is CASSHGGTYEQYF. The CDR3, as DNA: TGTGCCAGCTCCCACGGGGGGACCTACGAGCAGTACTTC.

V gene TRBV28 combines with J gene TRBJ1-1; D not certain. This CDR3 contains 11 residues. Germline CDR1 is MDHEN and CDR2 is SYDVKM. Between the trimmed V and J ends, which lost 7 bases and 5 bases, there was a span of 8 bases. The CDR3 protein is CASTGSTEAFF. CDR3 DNA: TGTGCCAGCACGGGGAGTACTGAAGCTTTCTTT.

The chain joins TRBV6-2 or TRBV6-3 to TRBJ2-5; TRBD2 matches at 16 bases. The CDR3 contains 16 residues. V lost 5 bases, J lost 5 bases, and 5 bases stayed unmatched. Germline-derived CDR1 and CDR2 are MNHEY and SVGEGT. The CDR3 nucleotides read TGTGCCAGCAGTGGGACTAGCGGGAGGGCCGAGGAGACCCAGTACTTC. Its protein product is CASSGTSGRAEETQYF.

The CDR3 spells CASSRRQGSEKLFF. The CDR3 nucleotides read TGTGCCAGCAGCCGAAGACAGGGGAGTGAAAAACTGTTTTTT. The V gene is TRBV7-9, the J gene TRBJ1-4; 8 positions match TRBD1. This CDR3 region has 14 residues. With 5 bases clipped from V and 7 bases from J, the junction kept 6 bases outside the gene matches. CDR1 is SEHNR, CDR2 FQNEAQ, per germline (reference sequence).

The rearrangement joins TRBV7-2 to TRBJ2-1; TRBD2 is a possible D gene (6 bases). Germline CDR1 reads SGHTA; CDR2 reads FQGNSA. This CDR3 region has 16 residues. V lost 4 bases and J lost 8, with 21 bases in between. CDR3 in DNA: TGTGCCAGCAGCTCTGGGAAGGCTAGCGAGTGGGATGAGCAGTTCTTC. It yields the protein CASSSGKASEWDEQFF.